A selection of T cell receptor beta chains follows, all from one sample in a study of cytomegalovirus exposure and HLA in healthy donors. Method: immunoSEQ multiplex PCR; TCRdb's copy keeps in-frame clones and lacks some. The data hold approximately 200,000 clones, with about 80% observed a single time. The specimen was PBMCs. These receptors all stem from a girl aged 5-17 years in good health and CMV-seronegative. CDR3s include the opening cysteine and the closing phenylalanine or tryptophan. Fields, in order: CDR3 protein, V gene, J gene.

CDR3: CASSLIRGSVRTEAFF
V: TRBV5-1
J: TRBJ1-1

CDR3: CASSLASGGATEAFF
V: TRBV7-9
J: TRBJ1-1

CDR3: CASSLSVNRPETQYF
V: TRBV11-2
J: TRBJ2-5

CDR3: CASSNFQGAGTEAFF
V: TRBV19
J: TRBJ1-1

CDR3: CASSPGQTSGSLLETQYF
V: TRBV14
J: TRBJ2-5

CDR3: CAISSGVAIGEQYF
V: TRBV10-3
J: TRBJ2-7

CDR3: CASSEGGSRKTQYF
V: TRBV6-6
J: TRBJ2-5

CDR3: CASSREGGEQYF
V: TRBV5-1
J: TRBJ2-7

CDR3: CASRPGGQNSYNEQFF
V: TRBV4-3
J: TRBJ2-1

CDR3: CASSAASGSYYNEQFF
V: TRBV7-9
J: TRBJ2-1

CDR3: CASSLRGTENSPLHF
V: TRBV27
J: TRBJ1-6

CDR3: CASSPMDSLYGYTF
V: TRBV7-3
J: TRBJ1-2

CDR3: CASSSGTDSLHEQYF
V: TRBV5-1
J: TRBJ2-7

CDR3: CASRPPGRERGNRSGANVLTF
V: TRBV7-4
J: TRBJ2-6

CDR3: CTSSSWDRRATNEKLFF
V: TRBV28
J: TRBJ1-4

CDR3: CASSETSTSGGTGTQYF
V: TRBV9
J: TRBJ2-3

CDR3: CASSGAGSNEKLFF
V: TRBV6-5
J: TRBJ1-4

CDR3: CASSSRTGRNYGYTF
V: TRBV28
J: TRBJ1-2

CDR3: CASSILAPSTDTQYF
V: TRBV6-6
J: TRBJ2-3

CDR3: CASSYSNGETQYF
V: TRBV6-5
J: TRBJ2-5

CDR3: CAIRVGRGNEQFF
V: TRBV6-6
J: TRBJ2-1

CDR3: CASSPGMNTEAFF
V: TRBV14
J: TRBJ1-1

CDR3: CASSQDISSGANVLTF
V: TRBV4-1
J: TRBJ2-6

CDR3: CASSFRGPNTEAFF
V: TRBV28
J: TRBJ1-1

CDR3: CASSSGPGGTNEKLFF
V: TRBV28
J: TRBJ1-4

CDR3: CASSMVARDGYTF
V: TRBV19
J: TRBJ1-2

CDR3: CASSLGSAGATPGELFF
V: TRBV7-6
J: TRBJ2-2

CDR3: CTSSQDVGSGMSYEQYF
V: TRBV1
J: TRBJ2-7

CDR3: CASSVLTGDYGYTF
V: TRBV9
J: TRBJ1-2

CDR3: CASSLTGSTEAFF
V: TRBV7-8
J: TRBJ1-1

CDR3: CASSPPPGHGYGYTF
V: TRBV18
J: TRBJ1-2

CDR3: CASRRDTYTEAFF
V: TRBV2
J: TRBJ1-1

CDR3: CASSLSGEAFF
V: TRBV7-6
J: TRBJ1-1

CDR3: CASSTPTSGSLTPYNEQFF
V: TRBV5-4
J: TRBJ2-1

CDR3: CASSRYAPQDQPQHF
V: TRBV28
J: TRBJ1-5

CDR3: CASSPRDSSYEQYF
V: TRBV18
J: TRBJ2-7

CDR3: CASSWTGKGSKNIQYF
V: TRBV28
J: TRBJ2-4

CDR3: CASSLAGNYEQYF
V: TRBV5-1
J: TRBJ2-7

CDR3: CASSSPVAGGAWNEQFF
V: TRBV9
J: TRBJ2-1

CDR3: CASSPLPEYTEAFF
V: TRBV18
J: TRBJ1-1